The T cell receptor (beta chain) under discussion was sequenced for a study of human T cells and chemical hapten exposure. The study's findings and limits: No change in TCRs above 1 in 1000 frequency was produced by DPC sensitization. As patch test score rose, PT1 expanded TCR counts tended to rise as well.

Trimming took 2 bases from V and 7 from J, leaving 9 bases between them. The CDR3 has 12 residues. From germline, CDR1 is SQVTM and CDR2 ANQGSEA. As to time point: pre-sensitization, week 0. Treatment here: therapeutic diphenylcyclopropenone sensitization with weekly scalp DPC. Blood sampling occurred before each patch-test application. This clonotype appeared a few times. Its antigen is unknown. Each CDR3 protein is one row after TCRdb ran MiXCR on the RACE reads. The data show some 400,000 distinct CDR3 sequences, with around 5.5% seen just once and just over 2.5% held by the top ten. This specimen consisted of whole blood, obtained in connection with sensitization to the hapten diphenylcyclopropenone (DPC). This TCR derives from a woman aged 50 to 60 with alopecia areata. Some clones in this sample may be carry-over from other donors' samples. V usage is TRBV29-1 and J usage is TRBJ2-1; D remains ambiguous. CDR3 residues: CSVEKTANEQFF. As DNA, the CDR3 is TGCAGCGTTGAAAAAACAGCTAATGAGCAGTTCTTC.